This T cell receptor beta chain was captured by sequencing in a study of blood T cell repertoires in COVID-19 (dated by TCRdb to about 2020). Regarding the complete study: Collaborator samples came from the United States, Italy and Spain and covered acute and convalescent phases of COVID-19. The repertoires were released in a freely available public database intended as a resource for research on the immune response to SARS-CoV-2. Samples were obtained from the ongoing ImmuneRACE study (first 160 participants) and from roughly 1,300 subjects provided by 6 global collaborators. Deeply sampled blood TCRbeta repertoires from subjects exposed to, actively infected with, or recovered from COVID-19 were included in the dataset. Sample metadata almost always included a de-identified subject ID, COVID-19 status, age in years and sex. The material from the prospective study consisted of cDNA or gDNA derived from T cells, B-cell-depleted T cells, or PBMCs. Where available, HLA class I and class II types were obtained from metadata supplied by the sample provider rather than from assay-based typing.

The immunoSEQ Assay, a bias-controlled multiplex PCR, was used to amplify TCRbeta CDR3 regions from genomic DNA. As for how the authors treated the data: The number of nucleated cells in each sample was estimated from the amplification of reference gene primers within the assay. Sequence reads were collapsed and filtered to measure the absolute abundance of every unique TCRbeta CDR3 rearrangement. For each sample, productive Simpson clonality was calculated as the square root of Simpson's diversity index over productive rearrangements. Held by TCRdb, this immuneACCESS table contains in-frame sequences only and omits some clones. Under half of the omission traces to an unresolved V gene where checked; the cause of the rest is unknown. The D gene and trimming were derived from the DNA, and the V and J assignments and clone size from that table. The sample data list approximately 75,000 clones, and approximately 74% of these were observed just once. The ten biggest clones cover 2.6% of the sample.

With respect to this clone: Its specific antigen is unknown. No per-base quality is available; no much larger clone lies one base away.

What the research found in general, with its limitations: How much clinical and demographic metadata was included differed by source and by participant, and the metadata was provided uncurated.

Each collaborating institution followed its own protocols to collect whole blood in K2EDTA tubes. For TCRbeta analysis, collaborator samples were shipped as frozen whole blood, as isolated PBMCs, or as DNA extracted from either sample type. Per the germline V gene, SQVTM is the CDR1 and ANQGSEA is the CDR2. Unmatched junction bases come to 5, with V trimmed by 2 bases and J by 4 bases. The CDR3, cysteine through phenylalanine, is 14 amino acids long. CDR3 DNA only is kept here, 42 bases in frame from base 1. The source material was peripheral blood. The chain links TRBV29-1 with TRBJ1-2; 9 bases in the junction line up with TRBD1. This receptor was obtained from a human donor with acute or convalescent COVID-19. The donor label of this sample is uncertain. This receptor has the CDR3 CSVEPGTGIYGYTF. The DNA sequence reads TGCAGCGTTGAACCAGGGACAGGGATCTATGGCTACACCTTC. This CDR3, with the reference TRBV29-1 and TRBJ1-2 proteins standing in past its ends, gives the full variable domain SAVISQKPSRDICQRGTSLTIQCQVDSQVTMMFWYRQQPGQSLTLIATANQGSEATYESGFVIDKFPISRPNLTFSTLTVSNMSPEDSSIYLCSVEPGTGIYGYTFGSGTRLTVV.